The 8 T cell receptor beta chains reported below all come from one sample, sequenced in a study of shared clonotypes between healthy human individuals. The repertoire was sequenced with immunoSEQ multiplex PCR; TCRdb's copy has only in-frame clones and lacks some. The sample lists some 2,000,000 clones, about 95% occurring once. Naive CD8 cells, CD45RO-negative and positively selected for CCR7, excluded terminally differentiated effector memory CD45RA+ cells. Sequenced sample: naive CD8+ T cells sorted from blood. These TCRs come from a man aged 18 to 30 in good health.

This chain joins TRBV4-1 and TRBJ2-7; the D is unclear. This CDR3 contains 14 residues. Looked up from germline, CDR1 is MGHRA and CDR2 is YSYEKL. With 4 bases removed from V and 3 bases from J, the gap between germline ends came to 13 bases. CDR3 in amino acids: CASSPLWLGYEQYF. The CDR3 DNA is TGCGCCAGCAGCCCTCTTTGGTTGGGCTACGAGCAGTACTTC.

This clone has a single count. In the same sample, other DNA sequences code for this CDR3. V and J are TRBV9 and TRBJ1-1, with D hard to call. Trimming took 0 bases from V and 0 from J, leaving 6 bases between them. Germline V gene sequence: CDR1 SGDLS, CDR2 YYNGEE. The CDR3 totals 14 residues. The CDR3 protein is CASSVEGLNTEAFF. The CDR3 nucleotides read TGTGCCAGCAGCGTAGAAGGGTTGAACACTGAAGCTTTCTTT.

This clone was detected only once. This chain joins TRBV6-5 and TRBJ2-1, with TRBD1 matching 8 bases. The ends lost 0 bases at V and 15 bases at J; junction bases unmatched: 7. Germline-derived CDR1 and CDR2 are MNHEY and SVGAGI. The CDR3 totals 13 residues. CDR3 loop: CASSYSQGADPFF. The CDR3 DNA reads TGTGCCAGCAGTTACTCTCAGGGGGCAGACCCGTTCTTC.

The CDR3 here is CASSQDLLAEDSYEQYF. The CDR3 DNA follows: TGCGCCAGCAGCCAAGATCTCTTAGCGGAAGACTCCTACGAGCAGTACTTC. The rearrangement uses TRBV4-3 and TRBJ2-7, with D possibly matching TRBD2 (6 bases). The CDR3 spans 17 residues. Germline V gene lookup returns CDR1 LGHNA and CDR2 YSLEER. V was trimmed by 0 bases and J by 0 bases, leaving 15 bases between them.

Details on this clone: This sample also contains other DNA sequences that code for the same CDR3. The chain joins TRBV27 to TRBJ2-2; TRBD2 aligns across 8 bases. J was trimmed by 3 bases and V by 6 bases; bases with no gene match: 3. CDR1 and CDR2 (germline): MNHEY, SMNVEV (reference sequence). The CDR3 consists of 14 residues. CDR3 amino acids: CASRLAGDTGELFF. The CDR3 nucleotides are TGTGCCAGCAGGCTAGCGGGCGACACCGGGGAGCTGTTTTTT.

The rearrangement links TRBV11-2 to TRBJ2-3; 10 positions match TRBD2. Germline-derived CDR1 and CDR2 are SGHAT and FQNNGV. The CDR3 totals 15 residues. With V trimmed by 0 bases and J by 4 bases, 1 base remained unmatched. Here the CDR3 reads CASSLELAGPDTQYF. CDR3 nucleotide sequence: TGTGCCAGCAGCTTAGAACTAGCGGGGCCAGATACGCAGTATTTT.

With respect to this clone: The same CDR3 is also encoded by other DNA sequences in this sample. This chain connects TRBV7-9 to TRBJ2-7; 8 nucleotides align to TRBD1. This CDR3 spans 15 amino acids. Germline V gene data show CDR1 as SEHNR and CDR2 as FQNEAQ (reference sequence). The V and J ends lost 4 bases and 1 base, in that order; junction bases with no gene match: 6. The CDR3 DNA reads TGTGCCAGCAGCTCCCCGGGACAGGATTCCTACGAGCAGTACTTC. Translated, it gives CASSSPGQDSYEQYF.

V usage is TRBV7-9 and J usage is TRBJ2-1, with D unclear. V gave up 11 bases and J gave up 8 bases, with 19 bases separating them. Germline-derived CDR1 and CDR2 are SEHNR and FQNEAQ (reference sequence). This CDR3 spans 13 amino acids. The CDR3 DNA follows: TGTGCCGCCTTGGACCTTTCCGGCGATGAGCAGTTCTTC. Translation gives CAALDLSGDEQFF.